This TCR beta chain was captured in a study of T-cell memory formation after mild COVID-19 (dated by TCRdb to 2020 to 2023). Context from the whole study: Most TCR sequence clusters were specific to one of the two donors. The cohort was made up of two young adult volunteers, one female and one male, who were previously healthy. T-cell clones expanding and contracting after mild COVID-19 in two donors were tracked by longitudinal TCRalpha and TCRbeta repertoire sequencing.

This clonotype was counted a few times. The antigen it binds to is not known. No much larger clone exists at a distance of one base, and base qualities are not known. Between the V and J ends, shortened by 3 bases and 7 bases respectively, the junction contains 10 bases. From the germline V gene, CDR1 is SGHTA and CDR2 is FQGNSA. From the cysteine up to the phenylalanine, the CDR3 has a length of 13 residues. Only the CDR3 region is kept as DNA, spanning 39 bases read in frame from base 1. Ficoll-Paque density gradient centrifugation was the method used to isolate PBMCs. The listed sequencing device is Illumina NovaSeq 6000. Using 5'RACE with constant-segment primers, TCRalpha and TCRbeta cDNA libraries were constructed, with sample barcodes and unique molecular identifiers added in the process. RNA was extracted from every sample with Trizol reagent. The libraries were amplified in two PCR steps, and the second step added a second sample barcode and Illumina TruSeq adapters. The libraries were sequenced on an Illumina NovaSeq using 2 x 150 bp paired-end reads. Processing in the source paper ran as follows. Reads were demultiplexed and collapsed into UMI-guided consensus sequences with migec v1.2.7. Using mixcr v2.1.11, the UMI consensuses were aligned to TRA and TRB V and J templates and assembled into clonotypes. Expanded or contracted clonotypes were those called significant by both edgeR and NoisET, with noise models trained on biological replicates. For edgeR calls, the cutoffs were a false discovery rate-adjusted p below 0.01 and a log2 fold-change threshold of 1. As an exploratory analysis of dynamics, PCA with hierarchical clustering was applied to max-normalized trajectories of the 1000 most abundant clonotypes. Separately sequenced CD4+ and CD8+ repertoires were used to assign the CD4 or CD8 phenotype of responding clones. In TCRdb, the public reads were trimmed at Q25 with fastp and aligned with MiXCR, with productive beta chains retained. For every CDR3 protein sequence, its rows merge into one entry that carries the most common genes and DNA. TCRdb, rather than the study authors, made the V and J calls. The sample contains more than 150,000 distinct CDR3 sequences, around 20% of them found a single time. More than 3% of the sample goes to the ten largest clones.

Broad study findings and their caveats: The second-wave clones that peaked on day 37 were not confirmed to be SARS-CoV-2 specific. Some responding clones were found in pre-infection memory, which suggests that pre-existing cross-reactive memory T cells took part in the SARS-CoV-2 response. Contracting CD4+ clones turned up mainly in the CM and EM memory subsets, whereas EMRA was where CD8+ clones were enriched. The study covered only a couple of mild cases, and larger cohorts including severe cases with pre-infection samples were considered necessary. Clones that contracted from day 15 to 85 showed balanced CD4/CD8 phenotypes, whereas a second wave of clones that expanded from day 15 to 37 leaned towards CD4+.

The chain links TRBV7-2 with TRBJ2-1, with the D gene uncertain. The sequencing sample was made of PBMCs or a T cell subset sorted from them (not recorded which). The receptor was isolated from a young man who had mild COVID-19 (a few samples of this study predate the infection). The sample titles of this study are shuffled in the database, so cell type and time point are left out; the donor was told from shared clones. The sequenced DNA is TGTGCCAGCAGCTTCTCGTGGGTGAATGAGCAGTTCTTC. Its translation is CASSFSWVNEQFF.